The T cell receptor (beta chain) under discussion was sequenced for a study of post-analysis software for immune sequencing data. This clonotype was seen only once. Antigen unknown. The CDR3 runs 15 residues. Per germline, CDR1 LGHNA and CDR2 YSLEER. Findings and limits, study-wide: Normalized Chao1 diversity was significantly reduced in patients versus controls. Controls showed lower frequencies than patients for a handful of TRBV segments, and TRBV5-6, TRBV5-1 and TRBV20-1 were among these.

Libraries were made from TCR beta cDNA, and they carried unique molecular identifiers. About 500,000 cDNA molecules were obtained per 1 to 10 million input T cells. MiXCR was run by TCRdb on the PCR reads, yielding one entry per CDR3 protein. The sample lists 750,000 to 900,000 distinct CDR3 sequences, roughly 50% occurring once. This rearrangement joins TRBV4-3 to TRBJ2-5; possible D gene TRBD1, 6 bases. The J call may be in error: the DNA end matches TRBJ2-7 better. The specimen was blood. The TCR comes from a girl aged 10 to 17 with multiple sclerosis. The chain's CDR3 is CASSMGAGLNYEQYF. The CDR3 DNA is TGCGCCAGCAGCATGGGGGCAGGGTTGAACTACGAGCAGTACTTC.